The 5 T cell receptor beta chains in this list originate from one sample, sequenced in a study of blood T cells in healthy people across ages. A second PCR, run for about 7 to 11 cycles, used a sample-barcoded 5' primer plus a J-beta primer mix. TCRdb re-derived calls from the 5' RACE reads in MiXCR, one entry per CDR3 protein. The data show around 1,000,000 distinct CDR3 sequences, roughly two fifths seen once. What was sequenced was blood. The receptors come from a man younger than 35 in good health.

With respect to this clonotype: A read error may be the cause here, since a much bigger clone is one base away. This chain uses TRBV20-1 with TRBJ1-2; 10 bases align to TRBD1. CDR3 length equals 14 residues. Per the germline V gene, CDR1 is DFQATT and CDR2 is SNEGSKA (reference sequence). The CDR3 reads CGAREQGQGYGYTF. The DNA for the CDR3 is TGCGGTGCTAGGGAGCAGGGACAGGGGTATGGCTACACCTTC.

In this sample, this clonotype turned up a few times. The rearrangement joins TRBV3-1 to TRBJ1-3; D gene ambiguous. The CDR3 has 13 amino acids. Trimming took off 4 bases at V and 4 bases at J, with 8 bases between the two ends. Germline CDR1 and CDR2: LGHDT and YNNKEL (reference sequence). CDR3 sequence reads: CASSLVSGNTIYF. CDR3 nucleotides: TGTGCCAGCAGCCTCGTCTCCGGAAACACCATATATTTT.

The chain combines TRBV5-1 with TRBJ2-1; 10 nucleotides align to TRBD1. After removal of 3 bases from V and 4 bases from J, the junction contained 10 bases not matched to a gene. Germline lookup yields CDR1 SGHRS and CDR2 YFSETQ. This CDR3 contains 17 residues. The CDR3 sequence is CASSSRGTGAYYNEQFF. The CDR3 region has the DNA TGCGCCAGCAGCTCGAGGGGGACAGGGGCTTATTACAATGAGCAGTTCTTC. Based on the CDR3 plus reference TRBV5-1 and TRBJ2-1, the full variable domain is KAGVTQTPRYLIKTRGQQVTLSCSPISGHRSVSWYQQTPGQGLQFLFEYFSETQRNKGNFPGRFSGRQFSNSRSEMNVSTLELGDSALYLCASSSRGTGAYYNEQFFGPGTRLTVL.

V gene TRBV29-1 combines with J gene TRBJ1-4, with TRBD1 matching 8 bases. Germline lookup yields CDR1 SQVTM and CDR2 ANQGSEA. V gave up 5 bases and J gave up 6 bases; unmatched junction bases: 5. The CDR3 spans 13 residues. This CDR3 reads CSVQTGEDEKLFF. CDR3 bases: TGCAGCGTTCAGACAGGGGAGGATGAAAAACTGTTTTTT. Together with reference TRBV29-1 and TRBJ1-4, the CDR3 gives the full variable domain: SAVISQKPSRDICQRGTSLTIQCQVDSQVTMMFWYRQQPGQSLTLIATANQGSEATYESGFVIDKFPISRPNLTFSTLTVSNMSPEDSSIYLCSVQTGEDEKLFFGSGTQLSVL.

The gene calls are TRBV30 and TRBJ1-1; perhaps TRBD1 as D (5 bases). Between the trimmed V and J ends, which lost 0 bases and 7 bases, there was a span of 18 bases. The CDR3 spans 15 residues. CDR1 and CDR2 (germline): GTSNPN, SVGIG (reference sequence). CDR3 region: CAWSVQVGQGGEAFF. CDR3 nucleotide sequence: TGTGCCTGGAGTGTACAGGTCGGGCAGGGTGGTGAAGCTTTCTTT.